The T cell receptor beta chain under discussion was sequenced for a study of siplizumab effects on memory and regulatory T cells. General study findings and limits: Confirmation was lacking for the suppressive function of proliferating Tregs derived from siplizumab cultures.

With 1 base clipped from V and 13 bases from J, the junction kept 8 bases outside the gene matches. The CDR3 has 14 residues. Germline V CDR1 and CDR2: SGHRS, YFSETQ. Sequencing of unstimulated naive, memory, effector memory and TEMRA subsets was performed in three donor pairs. Remarks on this clone: Its antigen is still unknown.

Libraries were prepared by immunoSEQ multiplex PCR; TCRdb keeps only in-frame clonotypes and omits some of them. Among about 7,400 clones listed, 60% to 75% were seen once. The rearrangement joins TRBV5-1 to TRBJ2-1; TRBD2 matches at 10 bases. The receptor was isolated from a human donor in good health. What was sequenced was effector memory CD8+ T cells sorted from blood. The sample's subset: unstimulated CD8+ effector memory T cells. The CDR3 DNA follows: TGCGCCAGCAGCTTGTATGGTAGCGGGAGGTCTCAGTTCTTC. Its protein product is CASSLYGSGRSQFF.